Following are 9 T cell receptor beta chains from one sample sequenced in a study of immune cell composition in non-small cell lung cancer. Normal lung sampling was at least 3 cm from the tumour, as distant as possible. Here immunoSEQ multiplex PCR was the method, and the copy in TCRdb shows in-frame clones only, minus some. The sample carries some 1,800 clones, about four fifths recorded once. The source material was non-adjacent lung tissue. All receptors come from a human donor with non-small cell lung cancer.

V usage is TRBV6-5 and J usage is TRBJ2-7, with D possibly matching TRBD1 (6 bases). From germline, CDR1 is MNHEY and CDR2 SVGAGI. Between the trimmed V and J ends, which lost 2 bases and 4 bases, there was a span of 12 bases. The CDR3 runs 14 residues. The CDR3 DNA follows: TGTGCCAGCAGTTACGAGAAGCAGGGGTACGAGCAGTACTTC. Protein: CASSYEKQGYEQYF.

The V call is TRBV4-1, the J call TRBJ2-7, with TRBD2 as a possible D gene (6 bases). V lost 1 base to trimming and J lost 0 bases, with 13 bases between them. Germline V gene sequence: CDR1 MGHRA, CDR2 YSYEKL. This CDR3 comprises 16 residues. The CDR3 DNA is TGCGCCAGCAGCCAAGGGGAGGCGGGGTACTCCTACGAGCAGTACTTC. Encoded protein: CASSQGEAGYSYEQYF.

The chain employs TRBV27 and TRBJ2-5, with TRBD2 matching over 8 bases. The J call may not be correct, given that the DNA end is closer to TRBJ2-7. Germline V CDR1 and CDR2: MNHEY, SMNVEV (reference sequence). This CDR3 has 15 residues. CDR3 region: CASSLSTGGAYEQYF. As DNA, the CDR3 is TGTGCCAGCAGTTTATCGACGGGGGGGGCCTACGAGCAGTACTTC.

This clone was detected a few times. The CDR3 sequence is CASSEQGQPQHF. CDR3 in DNA: TGTGCCAGCTCGGAACAGGGCCAGCCCCAGCATTTT. This rearrangement joins TRBV18 to TRBJ1-5; a possible D gene is TRBD1 (6 bases). CDR1 KGHSH and CDR2 LQKENI come from the germline V gene. V lost 6 bases and J lost 7, with 10 bases in between. The CDR3 is made up of 12 amino acids.

The V and J genes are TRBV7-9 and TRBJ1-4, with a weak D call TRBD1 (5 bases). This CDR3 contains 16 residues. The V end lost 5 bases, the J end lost 0 bases, and 13 bases lay between the germline ends. Looked up from germline, CDR1 is SEHNR and CDR2 is FQNEAQ (reference sequence). The CDR3 protein is CASSPRGFATNEKLFF. The DNA for the CDR3 is TGTGCCAGCAGCCCGCGGGGGTTTGCAACTAATGAAAAACTGTTTTTT.

The V gene is TRBV6-5, the J gene TRBJ1-3; D remains ambiguous. Between the trimmed V and J ends, which lost 2 bases and 0 bases, there was a span of 11 bases. This CDR3 contains 16 residues. Germline CDR1 is MNHEY and CDR2 is SVGAGI. The CDR3 sequence: CASSYRRLTSGNTIYF. The CDR3 DNA reads TGTGCCAGCAGTTACAGAAGACTGACCTCTGGAAACACCATATATTTT.

The rearrangement uses TRBV4-1 and TRBJ2-1, with 8 bases that match TRBD2. The CDR3 length is 16 residues. Unmatched junction bases numbered 8, after V lost 3 bases and J lost 4 bases. Germline CDR1 reads MGHRA; CDR2 reads YSYEKL. CDR3 residues: CASSQEAGVVYNEQFF. In DNA, the CDR3 is TGCGCCAGCAGCCAGGAAGCGGGAGTCGTATACAATGAGCAGTTCTTC.

The chain couples TRBV21-1 to TRBJ1-4; TRBD1, the table's D call, was not compared with the DNA. TRBV21-1 is described as a pseudogene. CDR3 length equals 16 residues. The CDR3 here is CASSLTPGQGNEKLFF. As DNA, the CDR3 is TGTGCCAGCAGCCTTACGCCGGGACAGGGGAATGAAAAACTGTTTTTT.

This rearrangement joins TRBV4-2 to TRBJ2-7; 8 bases map to TRBD2. V was pared by 0 bases and J by 2 bases, with 6 bases of the junction left unmatched. CDR1 and CDR2 (germline): LGHNA, YNFKEQ. This CDR3 has 16 residues. CDR3 nucleotides: TGTGCCAGCAGCCAAGAGTTCAGCGGGAGTCCCTACGAGCAGTACTTC. Translated, it gives CASSQEFSGSPYEQYF.